This T cell receptor (beta chain) is from a study of metastatic and nonmetastatic thyroid tumors. Study-wide findings and caveats: Versus benign nodules, malignant thyroid tumors reportedly had significantly higher TCR beta diversity, in blood and tumor.

None of the patients had undergone any treatment ahead of thyroid surgery. The CDR3 loop spans 13 amino acids. Trimming removed 4 bases from V and 7 bases from J, with 13 bases in between. From germline, CDR1 is MNHEY and CDR2 SMNVEV (reference sequence). How the authors handled the data: The distant-metastasis classifier for papillary thyroid cancer was built from CDR3 differences across clinicopathological groups. TCRdb re-called the PCR reads with MiXCR. What appears here as the V and J calls and clone size reflects TCRdb's work, not the paper's. This sample has approximately 90,000 clones; roughly 8.6% occur once, and the top ten carry under 9%. About this clone: The antigen is unknown. A much larger clone lies a single base off, so this may be a read error.

This receptor was taken from a female donor with papillary thyroid cancer or a benign thyroid nodule (not recorded which). Some clones in this sample may be carry-over from other donors' samples. The sample was blood. This rearrangement joins TRBV27 to TRBJ1-1; D gene unclear. The CDR3 DNA reads as TGTGCCAGCAGTTCCGGACTGATAAATGAAGCTTTCTTT. Protein: CASSSGLINEAFF.